This T cell receptor beta chain was sequenced for a study of tumor-infiltrating lymphocytes in oesophageal squamous cell carcinoma. The germline CDR1 and CDR2 sequences are SEHNR and FQNEAQ (reference sequence). The CDR3 runs to 20 residues. The ends lost 5 bases at V and 0 bases at J; junction bases unmatched: 16. One entry per CDR3 protein, called by TCRdb with MiXCR from the PCR reads. In the table there are 15,000 to 20,000 distinct CDR3 sequences, around 41% of which are singletons. Material for sequencing was esophageal tumor tissue. The chain links TRBV7-9 to TRBJ2-6; TRBD2 matches 7 bases. This sequence originates from a male donor with esophageal squamous cell carcinoma. CDR3 region: CASSRVRSGTFVSGANVLTF. In nucleotides, the CDR3 is TGTGCCAGCAGCCGAGTAAGGAGCGGGACTTTTGTCTCTGGGGCCAACGTCCTGACTTTC.